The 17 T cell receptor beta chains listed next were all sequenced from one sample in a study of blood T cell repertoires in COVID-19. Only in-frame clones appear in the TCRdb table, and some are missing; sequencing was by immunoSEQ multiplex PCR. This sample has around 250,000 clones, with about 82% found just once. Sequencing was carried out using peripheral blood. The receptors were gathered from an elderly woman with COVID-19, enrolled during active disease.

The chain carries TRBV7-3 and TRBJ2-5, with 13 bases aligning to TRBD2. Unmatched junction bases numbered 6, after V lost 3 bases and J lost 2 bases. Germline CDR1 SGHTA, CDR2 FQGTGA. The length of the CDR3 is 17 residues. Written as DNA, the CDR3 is TGTGCCAGCAGCTTCCAGGGGGGACTAGCGGGACAAGAGACCCAGTACTTC. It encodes CASSFQGGLAGQETQYF.

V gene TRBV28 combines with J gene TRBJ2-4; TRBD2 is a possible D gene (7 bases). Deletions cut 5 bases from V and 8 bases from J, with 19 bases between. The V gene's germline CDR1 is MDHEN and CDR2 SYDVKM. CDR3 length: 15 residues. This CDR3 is CASSIRQARGDIQYF. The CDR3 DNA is TGTGCCAGCAGTATAAGACAGGCCCGGGGGGACATTCAGTACTTC.

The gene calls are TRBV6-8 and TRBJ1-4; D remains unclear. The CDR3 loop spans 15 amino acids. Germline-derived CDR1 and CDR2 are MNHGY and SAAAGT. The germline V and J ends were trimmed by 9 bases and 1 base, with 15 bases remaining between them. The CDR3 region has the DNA TGTGCCAGTACGAGGGAGAAGAAAACTAATGAAAAACTGTTTTTT. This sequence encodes CASTREKKTNEKLFF.

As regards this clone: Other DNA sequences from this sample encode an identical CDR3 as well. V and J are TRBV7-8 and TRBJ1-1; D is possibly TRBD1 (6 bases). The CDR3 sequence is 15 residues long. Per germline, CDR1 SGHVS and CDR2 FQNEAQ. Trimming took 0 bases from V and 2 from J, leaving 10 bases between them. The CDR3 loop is CASSLATGVNTEAFF. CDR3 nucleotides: TGTGCCAGCAGCTTAGCGACAGGAGTTAACACTGAAGCTTTCTTT.

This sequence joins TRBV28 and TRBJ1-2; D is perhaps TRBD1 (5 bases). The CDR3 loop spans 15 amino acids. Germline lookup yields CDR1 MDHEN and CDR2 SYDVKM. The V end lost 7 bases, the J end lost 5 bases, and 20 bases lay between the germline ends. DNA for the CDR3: TGTGCCAGCACCCCCGCGGGGGTCGGAGGGTATGGCTACACCTTC. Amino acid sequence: CASTPAGVGGYGYTF.

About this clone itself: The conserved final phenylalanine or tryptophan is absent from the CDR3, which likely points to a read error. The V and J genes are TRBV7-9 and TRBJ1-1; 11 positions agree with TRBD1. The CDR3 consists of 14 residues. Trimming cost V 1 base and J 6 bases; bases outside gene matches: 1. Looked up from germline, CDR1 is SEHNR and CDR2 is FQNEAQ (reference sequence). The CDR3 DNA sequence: TGTGCCAGCAGCTTAGGGACAGGGGGCCCTGAAGCTTTCCTT. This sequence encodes CASSLGTGGPEAFL.

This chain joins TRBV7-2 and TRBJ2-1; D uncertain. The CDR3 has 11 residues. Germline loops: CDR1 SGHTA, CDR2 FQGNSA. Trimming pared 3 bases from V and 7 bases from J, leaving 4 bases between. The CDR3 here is CASSFMNEQFF. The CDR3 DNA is TGTGCCAGCAGCTTCATGAATGAGCAGTTCTTC.

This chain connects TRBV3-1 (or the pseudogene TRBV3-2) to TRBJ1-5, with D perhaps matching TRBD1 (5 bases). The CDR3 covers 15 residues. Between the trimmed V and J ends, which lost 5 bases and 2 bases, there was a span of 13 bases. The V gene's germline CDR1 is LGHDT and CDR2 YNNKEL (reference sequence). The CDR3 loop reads CASSAGYNGNQPQHF. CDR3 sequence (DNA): TGTGCCAGCAGCGCAGGGTATAATGGCAATCAGCCCCAGCATTTT.

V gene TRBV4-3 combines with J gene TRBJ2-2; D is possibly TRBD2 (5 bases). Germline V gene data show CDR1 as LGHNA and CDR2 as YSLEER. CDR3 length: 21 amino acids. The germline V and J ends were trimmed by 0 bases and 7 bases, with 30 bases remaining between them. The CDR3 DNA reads TGCGCCAGCAGCCAAGAGGAACCCGCCCGGGTTTGGAGGTCAAAGGGCGGGGAGCTGTTTTTT. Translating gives CASSQEEPARVWRSKGGELFF.

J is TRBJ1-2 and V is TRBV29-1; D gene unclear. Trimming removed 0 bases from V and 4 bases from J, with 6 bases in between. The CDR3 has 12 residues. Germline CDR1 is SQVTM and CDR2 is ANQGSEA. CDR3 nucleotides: TGCAGCGTTGAAGACGGGGTCTATGGCTACACCTTC. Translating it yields CSVEDGVYGYTF.

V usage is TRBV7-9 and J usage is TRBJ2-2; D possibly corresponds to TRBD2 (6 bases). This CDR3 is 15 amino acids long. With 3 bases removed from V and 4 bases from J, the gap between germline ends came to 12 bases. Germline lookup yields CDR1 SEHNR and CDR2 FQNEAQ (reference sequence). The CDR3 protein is CASSFGDFGTGELFF. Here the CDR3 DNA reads TGTGCCAGCAGCTTCGGGGACTTTGGCACCGGGGAGCTGTTTTTT.

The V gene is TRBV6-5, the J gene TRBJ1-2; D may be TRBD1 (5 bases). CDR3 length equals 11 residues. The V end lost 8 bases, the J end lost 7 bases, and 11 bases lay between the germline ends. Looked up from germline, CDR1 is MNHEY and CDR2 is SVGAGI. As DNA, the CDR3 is TGTGCCAGCGACGGGGGAGGTGGCTACACCTTC. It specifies CASDGGGGYTF.

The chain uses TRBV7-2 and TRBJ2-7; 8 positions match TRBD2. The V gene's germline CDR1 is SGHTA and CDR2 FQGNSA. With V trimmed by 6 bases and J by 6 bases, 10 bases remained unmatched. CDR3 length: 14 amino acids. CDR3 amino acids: CASRFGGGRLEQYF. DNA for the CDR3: TGTGCCAGCAGGTTCGGGGGGGGGCGGCTCGAGCAGTACTTC.

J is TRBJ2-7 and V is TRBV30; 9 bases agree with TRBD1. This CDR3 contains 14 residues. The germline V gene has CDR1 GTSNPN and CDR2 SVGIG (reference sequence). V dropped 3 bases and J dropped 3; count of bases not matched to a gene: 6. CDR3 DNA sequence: TGTGCCTGGAGCGCCGGGACAGGGTACTACGAGCAGTACTTC. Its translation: CAWSAGTGYYEQYF.

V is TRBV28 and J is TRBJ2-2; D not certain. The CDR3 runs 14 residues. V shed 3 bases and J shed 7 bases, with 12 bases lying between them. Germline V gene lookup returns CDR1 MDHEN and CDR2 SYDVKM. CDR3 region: CASSFEVQRGELFF. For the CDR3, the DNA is TGTGCCAGCAGTTTTGAAGTCCAGCGCGGGGAGCTGTTTTTT.

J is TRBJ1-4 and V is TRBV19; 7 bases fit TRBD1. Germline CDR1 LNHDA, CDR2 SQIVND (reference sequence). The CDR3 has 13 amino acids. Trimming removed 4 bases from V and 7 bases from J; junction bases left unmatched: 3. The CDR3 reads CASSRQGGEKLFF. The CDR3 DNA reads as TGTGCCAGTAGTAGACAGGGCGGTGAAAAACTGTTTTTT.

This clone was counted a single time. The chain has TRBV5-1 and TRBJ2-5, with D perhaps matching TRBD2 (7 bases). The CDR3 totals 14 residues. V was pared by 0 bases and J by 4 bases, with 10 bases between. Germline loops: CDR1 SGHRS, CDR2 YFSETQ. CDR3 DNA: TGCGCCAGCAGCTTGGCCGGGGGGCCAGAGACCCAGTACTTC. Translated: CASSLAGGPETQYF. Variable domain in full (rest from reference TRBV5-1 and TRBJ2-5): KAGVTQTPRYLIKTRGQQVTLSCSPISGHRSVSWYQQTPGQGLQFLFEYFSETQRNKGNFPGRFSGRQFSNSRSEMNVSTLELGDSALYLCASSLAGGPETQYFGPGTRLLVL.